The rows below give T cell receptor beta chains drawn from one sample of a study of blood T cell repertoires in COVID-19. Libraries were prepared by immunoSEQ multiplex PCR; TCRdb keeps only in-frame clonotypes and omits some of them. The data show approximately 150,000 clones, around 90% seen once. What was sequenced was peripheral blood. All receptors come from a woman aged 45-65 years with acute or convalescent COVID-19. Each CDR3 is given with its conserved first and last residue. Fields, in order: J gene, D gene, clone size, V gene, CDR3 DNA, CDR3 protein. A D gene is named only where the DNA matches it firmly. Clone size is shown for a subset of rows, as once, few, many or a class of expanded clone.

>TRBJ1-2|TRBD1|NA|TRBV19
TGTGCCAGTAGTGCCGGACAGGGGGCAAACTATGGCTACACCTTC
CASSAGQGANYGYTF
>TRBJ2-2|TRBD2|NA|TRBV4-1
TGCGCCAGCAGCCACCCGGGGGGGCCCGGGGAGCTGTTTTTT
CASSHPGGPGELFF
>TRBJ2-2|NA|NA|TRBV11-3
TGTGCCAGCAGCCCGATAGTAAAGATGAACACCGGGGAGCTGTTTTTT
CASSPIVKMNTGELFF
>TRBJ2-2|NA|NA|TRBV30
TGTGCCTGGACCCTCGGACAGAGCCTGACCGGGGAGCTGTTTTTT
CAWTLGQSLTGELFF
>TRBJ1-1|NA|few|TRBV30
TGTGCCTGGGTGGGACACTGGGAAGCTTTCTTT
CAWVGHWEAFF
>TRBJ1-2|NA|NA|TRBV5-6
TGTGCCAGCAGCCTAACAGGGCTTCATAACTATGGCTACACCTTC
CASSLTGLHNYGYTF
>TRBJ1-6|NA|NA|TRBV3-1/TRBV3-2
TGTGCCAGCAGCCAAGAAGTAGGGGTCATGAGCTCCTATAATTCACCCCTCCACTTT
CASSQEVGVMSSYNSPLHF
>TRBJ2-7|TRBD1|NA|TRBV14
TGTGCCAGCAGCCAGGAGAGGGACAGGGGCTACGAGCAGTACTTC
CASSQERDRGYEQYF
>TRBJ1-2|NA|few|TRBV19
TGTGCCAGTAGCATTGGACAGATCTATGGCTACACCTTC
CASSIGQIYGYTF
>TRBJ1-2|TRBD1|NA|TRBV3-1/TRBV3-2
TGTGCCAGCAGCCAAGGGGACAGGGTAGGCTATGGCTACACCTTC
CASSQGDRVGYGYTF
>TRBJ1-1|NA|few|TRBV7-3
TGTGCCAGCAGCTTACAGGGGATGGATCACACTGAAGCTTTCTTT
CASSLQGMDHTEAFF
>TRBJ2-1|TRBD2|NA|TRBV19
TGTGCCAGTAGTATGAGCGGGAGGGCCTATTCCCCGTTCTTC
CASSMSGRAYSPFF
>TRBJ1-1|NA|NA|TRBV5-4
TGTGCCAGCAGCTTGGCCATTCAGGGAATGAACACTGAAGCTTTCTTT
CASSLAIQGMNTEAFF
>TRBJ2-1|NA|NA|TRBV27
TGTGCCAGCAGTTACGGCTACAATGAGCAGTTCTTC
CASSYGYNEQFF
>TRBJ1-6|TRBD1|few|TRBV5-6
TGTGCCAGCAACCTATACGAGACAGGGGATGGGAATTCACCCCTCCACTTT
CASNLYETGDGNSPLHF
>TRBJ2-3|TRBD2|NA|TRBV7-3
TGTGCCAGCAGCTTACCCGGGGGGGGCCCAGATACGCAGTATTTT
CASSLPGGGPDTQYF
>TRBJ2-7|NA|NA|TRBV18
TGTGCCAGCTCACCCACTTTATCCTACGAGCAGTACTTC
CASSPTLSYEQYF
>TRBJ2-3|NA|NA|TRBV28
TGTGCCAGCTTGTTTCGGGGAGTGAGCGATACGCAGTATTTT
CASLFRGVSDTQYF
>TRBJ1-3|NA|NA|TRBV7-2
TGTGCCAGCAGCGCCGCGCCGCCGTCTGGAAACACCATATATTTT
CASSAAPPSGNTIYF
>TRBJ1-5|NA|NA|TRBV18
TGTGCCAGCTCCCCTAGGAATCAGCCCCAGCATTTT
CASSPRNQPQHF
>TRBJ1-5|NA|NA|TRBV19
TGTGCCAGTAGTATAGAAGGCGGGTTCAATCAGCCCCAGCATTTT
CASSIEGGFNQPQHF
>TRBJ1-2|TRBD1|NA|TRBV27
TGTGCCAGCAGTTTATCCGAGACAGGGGCGTATGGCTACACCTTC
CASSLSETGAYGYTF
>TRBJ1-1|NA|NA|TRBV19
TGTGCCAGTAGTATCGTTTCGAACACTGAAGCTTTCTTT
CASSIVSNTEAFF
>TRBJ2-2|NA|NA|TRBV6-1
TGTGCCAGCAGTGAAAAGGGGCCAGACACCGGGGAGCTGTTTTTT
CASSEKGPDTGELFF
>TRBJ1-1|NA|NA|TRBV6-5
TGTGCCAGCAGTTACCCTGGCAGGGCTGAAGCTTTCTTT
CASSYPGRAEAFF
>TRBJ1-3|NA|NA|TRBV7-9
TGTGCCAGCAGCCGCCTAGGTCCTGGAAACACCATATATTTT
CASSRLGPGNTIYF
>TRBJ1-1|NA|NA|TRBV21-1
TGTGCCAGTCACCTCCCACAGGGCGAGTCTGAAGCTTTCTTT
CASHLPQGESEAFF
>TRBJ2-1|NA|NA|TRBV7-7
TGTGCCAGCAGCTTGACTAGGGGGCCTTACAATGAGCAGTTCTTC
CASSLTRGPYNEQFF
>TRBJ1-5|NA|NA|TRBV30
TGTGCCTGGAGTGTAGGGGCTAATCAGCCCCAGCATTTT
CAWSVGANQPQHF
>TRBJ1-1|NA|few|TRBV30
TGTGCCTGGAGTACCCAAACCAGGGGGAACACTGAAGCTTTCTTT
CAWSTQTRGNTEAFF
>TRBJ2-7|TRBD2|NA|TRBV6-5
TGTGCCAGCAGTTACTTCCCTAGCGGGTCCCACGAGCAGTACTTC
CASSYFPSGSHEQYF
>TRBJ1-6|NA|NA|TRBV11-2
TGTGCCAGCAGCCCGTCCGGCTCCTATAATTCACCCCTCCACTTT
CASSPSGSYNSPLHF
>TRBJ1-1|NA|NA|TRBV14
TGTGCCAGCAGCCCGTTTCTAAACACTGAAGCTTTCTTT
CASSPFLNTEAFF
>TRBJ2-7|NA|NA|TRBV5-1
TGCGCCAGCAGCTTGGAAACTGCCCTCTCCTACGAGCAGTACTTC
CASSLETALSYEQYF
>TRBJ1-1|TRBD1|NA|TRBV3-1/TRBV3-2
TGTGCCAGCAGTCAGGGGGGATCCACTGAAGCTTTCTTT
CASSQGGSTEAFF
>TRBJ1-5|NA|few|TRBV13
TGTGCCAGCAGGTGTATCGGGGTTGAGCAGCCCCAGCATTTT
CASRCIGVEQPQHF
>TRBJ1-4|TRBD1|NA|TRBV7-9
TGTGCCAGCAGCTCTACGACAGGGTATCGGGAAAAACTGTTTTTT
CASSSTTGYREKLFF
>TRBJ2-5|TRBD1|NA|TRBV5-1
TGCGCCAGCAGCTTGGACAGGGGGCTAAGAGAGACCCAGTACTTC
CASSLDRGLRETQYF
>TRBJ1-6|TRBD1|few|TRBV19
TGTGCCAGTAGTATCTCGACAGGGGACGGTAATTCACCCCTCCACTTT
CASSISTGDGNSPLHF
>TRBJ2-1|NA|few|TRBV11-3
TGTGCCAGCAGCTTAGGGCCCACCAATGAGCAGTTCTTC
CASSLGPTNEQFF
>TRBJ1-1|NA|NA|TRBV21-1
TGTGCCAGCAGCAAAGGGTTTGCGGGGAACACTGAAGCTTTCTTT
CASSKGFAGNTEAFF
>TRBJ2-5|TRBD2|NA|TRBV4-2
TGTGCCAGCAGCCAAGACAGCGGGAGGATCCAGCGAGAGACCCAGTACTTC
CASSQDSGRIQRETQYF
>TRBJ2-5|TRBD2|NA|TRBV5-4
TGTGCCAGCAGCGGGCTTATATTAGCGGGAGAGGGGACCCAGTACTTC
CASSGLILAGEGTQYF
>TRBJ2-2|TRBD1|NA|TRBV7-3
TGTGCCAGCAGCTCACAGGGGAGCGGGGAGCTGTTTTTT
CASSSQGSGELFF
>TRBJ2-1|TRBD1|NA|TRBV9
TGTGCCAGCACCCGGGACAGGGATGAGCAGTTCTTC
CASTRDRDEQFF
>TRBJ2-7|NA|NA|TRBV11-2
TGTGCCAGCAGCTTACTCGCGGGACCCTACGAGCAGTACTTC
CASSLLAGPYEQYF
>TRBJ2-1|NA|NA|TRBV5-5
TGTGCCAGCAGCTTGAGGATAGCGGTCCTAAATAACAATGAGCAGTTCTTC
CASSLRIAVLNNNEQFF
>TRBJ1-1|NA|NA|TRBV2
TGTGCCAGCAGACGGACAGAGAACACTGAAGCTTTCTTT
CASRRTENTEAFF
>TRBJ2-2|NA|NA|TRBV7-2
TGTGCCAGCAGCCCTGGGACTAACACCGGGGAGCTGTTTTTT
CASSPGTNTGELFF
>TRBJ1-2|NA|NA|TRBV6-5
TGTGCCAGCAGTTACGAAAAGCTAAACTATGGCTACACCTTC
CASSYEKLNYGYTF
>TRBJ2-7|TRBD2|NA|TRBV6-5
TGTGCCAGCAGTTTTGGGGGGGGAACCTACGAGCAGTACTTC
CASSFGGGTYEQYF
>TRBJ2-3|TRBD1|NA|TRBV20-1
TGCAGTGCTAGTTGGACAGGCAGCACAGATACGCAGTATTTT
CSASWTGSTDTQYF
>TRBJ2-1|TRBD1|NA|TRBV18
TGTGCCAGCTCACCGGGTTCCCGCGGGCAGGGGGTTGAGCAGTTCTTC
CASSPGSRGQGVEQFF